Presented here are 20 T cell receptor beta chains from one specimen sequenced in a study of cytomegalovirus exposure and HLA in healthy donors. Profiled with immunoSEQ multiplex PCR; TCRdb holds only in-frame clones, not every one. The sample has fewer than 120,000 clones; around 87% are singletons. The specimen sequenced was PBMCs. Every receptor here comes from a woman aged 25 to 39 in good health and CMV-seropositive.

The chain recombines TRBV5-1 with TRBJ2-7, with D tentatively TRBD1 (6 bases). CDR1 and CDR2 (germline): SGHRS, YFSETQ. Trimming took off 4 bases at V and 2 bases at J, with 13 bases between the two ends. The CDR3 covers 14 residues. In DNA, the CDR3 is TGCGCCAGCAGCAACCGGGACACAACCTACGAGCAGTACTTC. It yields the protein CASSNRDTTYEQYF.

V usage is TRBV11-1 and J usage is TRBJ2-3, with D unresolved. Germline lookup yields CDR1 SGHAT and CDR2 FQDESV (reference sequence). This CDR3 spans 14 amino acids. V dropped 5 bases and J dropped 1 base, with 10 bases sitting between them. The CDR3 sequence: CASSRYSGTDTQYF. DNA of the CDR3: TGTGCCAGCAGCCGTTACTCCGGCACAGATACGCAGTATTTT.

This chain uses TRBV28 with TRBJ2-1; 9 bases match TRBD2. The germline gives CDR1 MDHEN, CDR2 SYDVKM. The J segment lost 2 bases and the V segment lost 7 bases, leaving 6 bases of the junction unmatched. The CDR3 length is 15 residues. Written as DNA, the CDR3 is TGTGCCAGCACTCTTAGCGGGAGAGCCTACAATGAGCAGTTCTTC. It codes for CASTLSGRAYNEQFF. The whole variable domain, filled in from reference TRBV28 and TRBJ2-1, reads DVKVTQSSRYLVKRTGEKVFLECVQDMDHENMFWYRQDPGLGLRLIYFSYDVKMKEKGDIPEGYSVSREKKERFSLILESASTNQTSMYLCASTLSGRAYNEQFFGPGTRLTVL.

This clone was recorded a few times. The chain joins TRBV30 to TRBJ1-4, with a possible D match to TRBD1 (5 bases). The germline V gene has CDR1 GTSNPN and CDR2 SVGIG (reference sequence). This CDR3 has 12 residues. Trimming pared 1 base from V and 11 bases from J, leaving 11 bases between. CDR3 residues: CAWSGTRGKLFF. CDR3 DNA sequence: TGTGCCTGGAGTGGCACCCGGGGGAAACTGTTTTTT. Full variable domain (remainder filled in from reference TRBV30 and TRBJ1-4): SQTIHQWPATLVQPVGSPLSLECTVEGTSNPNLYWYRQAAGRGLQLLFYSVGIGQISSEVPQNLSASRPQDRQFILSSKKLLLSDSGFYLCAWSGTRGKLFFGSGTQLSVL.

The chain has TRBV4-1 and TRBJ2-2, with 9 bases that match TRBD2. V lost 0 bases, J lost 0 bases, and 8 bases stayed unmatched. CDR3 size: 19 residues. Germline CDR1 and CDR2: MGHRA and YSYEKL. In nucleotides, the CDR3 is TGCGCCAGCAGCCAAGAATTAGCGGGGGACCCAGCGAACACCGGGGAGCTGTTTTTT. Translation gives CASSQELAGDPANTGELFF.

The genes are TRBV7-9 and TRBJ2-5; D uncertain. Trimming pared 1 base from V and 0 bases from J, leaving 9 bases between. The germline gives CDR1 SEHNR, CDR2 FQNEAQ (reference sequence). The CDR3 consists of 15 residues. The CDR3 loop is CASSLETEYQETQYF. For the CDR3, the DNA is TGTGCCAGCAGCTTAGAAACTGAGTACCAAGAGACCCAGTACTTC.

V usage is TRBV9 and J usage is TRBJ2-5, with TRBD2 matching over 13 bases. V lost 3 bases to trimming and J lost 1 base; unmatched junction nucleotides: 3. The CDR3 is 16 amino acids. CDR1 is SGDLS and CDR2 is YYNGEE in the germline V gene. CDR3 in amino acids: CASSAGLAGVQETQYF. The CDR3 DNA sequence: TGTGCCAGCAGCGCCGGACTAGCGGGAGTCCAAGAGACCCAGTACTTC. The entire variable domain, with the rest obtained from reference TRBV9 and TRBJ2-5, is as follows: DSGVTQTPKHLITATGQRVTLRCSPRSGDLSVYWYQQSLDQGLQFLIQYYNGEERAKGNILERFSAQQFPDLHSELNLSSLELGDSALYFCASSAGLAGVQETQYFGPGTRLLVL.

This chain joins TRBV5-6 and TRBJ2-2; 13 bases line up with TRBD2. The germline V gene has CDR1 SGHDT and CDR2 YYEEEE. Germline trimming cut 5 bases from V and 4 bases from J; bases unmatched to any gene: 5. The CDR3 is made up of 16 amino acids. Here the CDR3 reads CASRLAGGGGTGELFF. The CDR3 nucleotides are TGTGCCAGCAGACTAGCGGGAGGGGGAGGCACCGGGGAGCTGTTTTTT.

This sequence joins TRBV29-1 and TRBJ2-1; no definite D call. CDR1 is SQVTM, CDR2 ANQGSEA, per germline. The CDR3 totals 10 residues. V lost 7 bases, J lost 5 bases, and 6 bases lay in between. This CDR3 is CSGRDNEQFF. CDR3 nucleotides: TGCAGCGGCCGAGACAATGAGCAGTTCTTC.

The V call is TRBV11-2, the J call TRBJ2-5; 15 nucleotides line up with TRBD2. Trimming at V came to 5 bases and at J to 5 bases, leaving 3 bases not matched to a gene. Germline loops: CDR1 SGHAT, CDR2 FQNNGV. The CDR3 length is 15 residues. The CDR3: CASSPGLAGGETQYF. The CDR3 DNA follows: TGTGCCAGCAGCCCGGGACTAGCGGGGGGTGAGACCCAGTACTTC.

This chain uses TRBV5-4 with TRBJ2-3; 11 bases align to TRBD2. V trimming: 4 bases; J trimming: 2 bases; junction bases outside the gene matches: 3. The CDR3 is 15 residues long. Germline V CDR1 and CDR2: SGHNT, YYREEE (reference sequence). CDR3 sequence reads: CASSPGLADTDTQYF. The CDR3 DNA reads TGTGCCAGCAGCCCGGGACTAGCGGACACAGATACGCAGTATTTT.

The chain uses TRBV12-5 and TRBJ2-2, with 8 bases matching TRBD1. Germline assignment: CDR1 LGHNT and CDR2 FRNRAP. V shed 5 bases, J shed 6 bases, and the junction held 5 bases outside the gene matches. This CDR3 contains 14 residues. The CDR3 reads CASGTTGDSGELFF. For the CDR3, the DNA is TGTGCTAGTGGTACGACAGGGGATTCCGGGGAGCTGTTTTTT.

Only one count was recorded for this clone. The chain recombines TRBV7-2 with TRBJ2-7; possibly TRBD1 for D (5 bases). The CDR3 spans 14 residues. Germline CDR1 reads SGHTA; CDR2 reads FQGNSA. Trimming pared 2 bases from V and 2 bases from J, leaving 10 bases between. In nucleotides, the CDR3 is TGTGCCAGCAGCTTAAGACAGTTTACCTACGAGCAGTACTTC. The encoded protein is CASSLRQFTYEQYF. The full variable domain, in which reference TRBV7-2 and TRBJ2-7 provide the parts outside the CDR3, is GAGVSQSPSNKVTEKGKDVELRCDPISGHTALYWYRQSLGQGLEFLIYFQGNSAPDKSGLPSDRFSAERTGGSVSTLTIQRTQQEDSAVYLCASSLRQFTYEQYFGPGTRLTVT.

This chain links TRBV18 with TRBJ2-7; D is possibly TRBD2 (5 bases). The CDR3 is 14 amino acids. Germline V gene lookup returns CDR1 KGHSH and CDR2 LQKENI. Between the trimmed V and J ends, which lost 3 bases and 6 bases, there was a span of 15 bases. The CDR3 loop is CASSPRDRLSEQYF. DNA for the CDR3: TGTGCCAGCTCACCCCGGGATCGACTAAGCGAGCAGTACTTC.

The genes are TRBV14 and TRBJ2-1; possible D gene TRBD2, 6 bases. V shed 4 bases and J shed 4 bases, with 8 bases lying between them. The V gene's germline CDR1 is SGHDN and CDR2 FVKESK. The CDR3 loop spans 13 amino acids. The CDR3 coding sequence is TGTGCCAGCAGCCGGACTACTTACAATGAGCAGTTCTTC. Amino acids: CASSRTTYNEQFF.

The V call is TRBV5-4, the J call TRBJ2-2; 16 positions match TRBD2. The CDR3 covers 18 residues. V gave up 3 bases and J gave up 3 bases; unmatched junction bases: 5. Germline CDR1 reads SGHNT; CDR2 reads YYREEE (reference sequence). CDR3 loop: CASSSGTSGRAHTGELFF. CDR3 sequence (DNA): TGTGCCAGCAGCTCTGGGACTAGCGGGAGGGCCCACACCGGGGAGCTGTTTTTT.

Only one count was recorded for this clone. This chain connects TRBV18 to TRBJ2-7; the D gene is possibly TRBD2 (6 bases). The V gene lost 3 bases and the J gene lost 3 bases, with 15 bases spanning the gap. The CDR3 has 15 amino acids. CDR1 KGHSH and CDR2 LQKENI come from the germline V gene. Here the CDR3 reads CASSPTRGSVYEQYF. The CDR3 nucleotides read TGTGCCAGCTCACCTACGCGGGGCTCGGTCTACGAGCAGTACTTC.

The chain employs TRBV5-6 and TRBJ2-5, with 7 bases fitting TRBD1. CDR3 length: 15 amino acids. Germline V lookup: CDR1 SGHDT, CDR2 YYEEEE. V dropped 3 bases and J dropped 2; count of bases not matched to a gene: 7. The CDR3 reads CASSSYDRDQETQYF. The DNA for the CDR3 is TGTGCCAGCAGCTCTTACGACAGGGATCAAGAGACCCAGTACTTC.

The chain joins TRBV6-4 to TRBJ2-1; TRBD2 agrees at 7 bases. The CDR3 totals 15 residues. From germline, CDR1 is MRHNA and CDR2 SNTAGT. The trim removed 3 bases at V and 3 bases at J, leaving 5 bases unmatched. Written as DNA, the CDR3 is TGTGCCAGCAGTGAACTAGCGAGTGACTACAATGAGCAGTTCTTC. It encodes CASSELASDYNEQFF.

This clone appeared a few times. The chain combines TRBV25-1 with TRBJ1-2; D perhaps matches TRBD1 (5 bases). The germline CDR1 and CDR2 sequences are MGHDK and SYGVNS. The CDR3 has 13 amino acids. V lost 8 bases and J lost 7, with 17 bases in between. This CDR3 is CASRLGGSSGYTF. CDR3 coding DNA: TGTGCCAGCCGGCTGGGGGGAAGTAGTGGCTACACCTTC.